These 28 T cell receptor beta chains were sequenced from one sample in a study of shared clonotypes between healthy human individuals. The data were produced by immunoSEQ multiplex PCR, yet TCRdb's version contains in-frame clones alone and is incomplete. Among some 1,900,000 clones listed, around 96% were seen once. The naive CD8 subset, CD45RO-negative cells positively selected for CCR7, excluded terminally differentiated effector memory CD45RA+ cells. The sequenced sample was naive CD8+ T cells sorted from blood. Receptors were obtained from a man in his late teens or twenties in good health.

The V and J genes are TRBV28 and TRBJ1-4; 8 nucleotides line up with TRBD1. This CDR3 is 15 amino acids long. J gave up 2 bases and V 6 bases, and 5 bases lay outside the gene matches. Looked up from germline, CDR1 is MDHEN and CDR2 is SYDVKM. CDR3 loop: CASSTDRGTNEKLFF. In DNA form, the CDR3 reads TGTGCCAGCAGCACCGACAGGGGCACTAATGAAAAACTGTTTTTT.

CDR3 region: CASSLLGLGYEQYF. For the CDR3, the DNA is TGCGCCAGCAGCTTGTTGGGACTCGGCTACGAGCAGTACTTC. The V call is TRBV5-1, the J call TRBJ2-7, with D tentatively TRBD2 (6 bases). Germline V lookup: CDR1 SGHRS, CDR2 YFSETQ. The CDR3 contains 14 residues. The V end lost 1 base, the J end lost 3 bases, and 11 bases lay between the germline ends. The full variable domain, rest sourced from reference TRBV5-1 and TRBJ2-7, is KAGVTQTPRYLIKTRGQQVTLSCSPISGHRSVSWYQQTPGQGLQFLFEYFSETQRNKGNFPGRFSGRQFSNSRSEMNVSTLELGDSALYLCASSLLGLGYEQYFGPGTRLTVT.

This sequence joins TRBV6-5 and TRBJ1-1; D gene unclear. V was cut by 0 bases and J by 4 bases, with 12 bases left in between. The CDR3 is 15 amino acids. CDR1 and CDR2 from the germline V gene are MNHEY and SVGAGI. The CDR3 spells CASSYSGVPSTEAFF. CDR3 bases: TGTGCCAGCAGTTACTCTGGGGTACCCTCCACTGAAGCTTTCTTT.

Details on this clone: Other DNA sequences in this sample translate to the same CDR3. The chain is built from TRBV11-2 and TRBJ2-5, with D uncertain. CDR1 and CDR2 from the germline V gene are SGHAT and FQNNGV. V lost 1 base and J lost 5, with 5 bases in between. There are 12 residues in the CDR3. CDR3 loop: CASSLGSETQYF. In DNA form, the CDR3 reads TGTGCCAGCAGCTTAGGGTCGGAGACCCAGTACTTC.

The chain is built from TRBV27 and TRBJ2-5, with D tentatively TRBD2 (7 bases). This CDR3 comprises 15 residues. The germline V gene encodes CDR1 MNHEY and CDR2 SMNVEV (reference sequence). Trimming took 2 bases from V and 4 from J, leaving 14 bases between them. As DNA, the CDR3 is TGTGCCAGCAGTTTAGGGGGGGCGGGGGTAGAGACCCAGTACTTC. Its translation is CASSLGGAGVETQYF.

V gene TRBV10-3 combines with J gene TRBJ1-6; no clear D gene. Germline CDR1 ENHRY, CDR2 SYGVKD. Trimming cost V 2 bases and J 1 base, with 9 bases left between them. There are 16 residues in the CDR3. CDR3 nucleotides: TGTGCCATCAGTGAGGCCGGGGATTCCTATAATTCACCCCTCCACTTT. Translation gives CAISEAGDSYNSPLHF.

The chain uses TRBV4-1 and TRBJ1-1; the D is unclear. The CDR3 has 14 residues. V was clipped by 0 bases and J by 8 bases, with 13 bases between them. Germline V gene lookup returns CDR1 MGHRA and CDR2 YSYEKL. The DNA for the CDR3 is TGCGCCAGCAGCCAAGATCCGATTCGGGAGGAAGCTTTCTTT. Protein sequence: CASSQDPIREEAFF.

The chain carries TRBV19 and TRBJ2-1, with 8 bases identical to TRBD1. J gave up 3 bases and V 7 bases, and 8 bases lay outside the gene matches. Germline-derived CDR1 and CDR2 are LNHDA and SQIVND (reference sequence). The CDR3 is made up of 15 amino acids. The CDR3: CASTPGTGLYNEQFF. In DNA, the CDR3 is TGTGCCAGTACCCCCGGGACAGGTCTCTACAATGAGCAGTTCTTC. Variable domain in full (rest from reference TRBV19 and TRBJ2-1): DGGITQSPKYLFRKEGQNVTLSCEQNLNHDAMYWYRQDPGQGLRLIYYSQIVNDFQKGDIAEGYSVSREKKESFPLTVTSAQKNPTAFYLCASTPGTGLYNEQFFGPGTRLTVL.

The V and J genes are TRBV29-1 and TRBJ1-5; the D gene is possibly TRBD1 (6 bases). This CDR3 is built from 15 residues. Per the germline V gene, CDR1 is SQVTM and CDR2 is ANQGSEA. The V end lost 5 bases, the J end lost 3 bases, and 17 bases lay between the germline ends. CDR3 sequence reads: CSVNPPRQANQPQHF. The CDR3 DNA reads TGCAGCGTTAATCCTCCAAGACAGGCCAATCAGCCCCAGCATTTT. The full variable domain, its missing parts supplied by reference TRBV29-1 and TRBJ1-5, is SAVISQKPSRDICQRGTSLTIQCQVDSQVTMMFWYRQQPGQSLTLIATANQGSEATYESGFVIDKFPISRPNLTFSTLTVSNMSPEDSSIYLCSVNPPRQANQPQHFGDGTRLSIL.

The chain links TRBV10-2 to TRBJ2-5; possible D gene TRBD2, 7 bases. This CDR3 is 14 amino acids long. Trimming took off 7 bases at V and 5 bases at J, with 17 bases between the two ends. The germline gives CDR1 WSHSY, CDR2 SAAADI. The CDR3 is CASTEGGLQETQYF. CDR3 nucleotides: TGCGCCAGCACCGAGGGGGGGTTACAGGAGACCCAGTACTTC.

This chain links TRBV19 with TRBJ1-5; no reliable D call. Trimming stripped 5 bases from V and 3 bases from J, with 8 bases between. Germline CDR1 reads LNHDA; CDR2 reads SQIVND (reference sequence). The CDR3 covers 13 residues. The CDR3 DNA follows: TGTGCCAGTAGTCCCTGGATCAATCAGCCCCAGCATTTT. Its protein product is CASSPWINQPQHF.

The V and J genes are TRBV28 and TRBJ2-6, with 9 bases matching TRBD1. The CDR3 is 20 residues long. Germline CDR1 MDHEN, CDR2 SYDVKM. V was pared by 3 bases and J by 0 bases, with 12 bases of the junction left unmatched. CDR3 coding DNA: TGTGCCAGCAGTTTTAGTTGGGGACAGGGTCCAGCCTCTGGGGCCAACGTCCTGACTTTC. It is translated as CASSFSWGQGPASGANVLTF.

V gene TRBV5-6 combines with J gene TRBJ1-1, with D perhaps matching TRBD1 (5 bases). Germline CDR1 and CDR2: SGHDT and YYEEEE. Trimming shortened V by 2 bases and J by 3 bases, and 8 bases separated the two germline ends. The CDR3 extends over 13 amino acids. The CDR3 loop is CASSFWGDTEAFF. CDR3 nucleotide sequence: TGTGCCAGCAGCTTCTGGGGGGACACTGAAGCTTTCTTT.

This chain links TRBV13 with TRBJ1-1; 8 positions agree with TRBD1. The CDR3 extends over 13 amino acids. The V gene's germline CDR1 is PRHDT and CDR2 FYEKMQ (reference sequence). Germline trimming cut 7 bases from V and 5 bases from J; bases unmatched to any gene: 6. The CDR3 loop is CASTHRGWTEAFF. The DNA of the CDR3 is TGTGCCAGCACCCACAGGGGGTGGACTGAAGCTTTCTTT.

J is TRBJ2-7 and V is TRBV5-8; D could derive from TRBD1 or TRBD2 (6 bases each). CDR3 length equals 15 residues. CDR1 is SGHTS and CDR2 is YDEGEE in the germline V gene. The V end was cut by 0 bases, the J end by 5 bases, with 15 bases between. The CDR3 coding sequence is TGTGCCAGCAGCTTGGACGGGGGCAGGGTGAACGAGCAGTACTTC. Residues: CASSLDGGRVNEQYF.

The chain combines TRBV27 with TRBJ2-5, with D hard to call. V was pared by 3 bases and J by 5 bases, with 13 bases between. Germline assignment: CDR1 MNHEY and CDR2 SMNVEV (reference sequence). The CDR3 runs to 14 residues. The CDR3 DNA reads as TGTGCCAGCAGTTTGACCCCCGATGCGGAGACCCAGTACTTC. Protein product: CASSLTPDAETQYF.

This clone occurred a few times. CDR3 in amino acids: CASSQGKSTGELFF. In DNA form, the CDR3 reads TGCGCCAGCAGCCAAGGGAAGAGCACCGGGGAGCTGTTTTTT. The rearrangement joins TRBV4-1 to TRBJ2-2, with no clear D. Germline CDR1 reads MGHRA; CDR2 reads YSYEKL. This CDR3 is 14 amino acids long. The germline V and J ends were trimmed by 1 base and 4 bases, with 7 bases remaining between them.

This rearrangement joins TRBV5-1 to TRBJ2-2, with TRBD2 matching 15 bases. The CDR3 spans 17 residues. Germline V CDR1 and CDR2: SGHRS, YFSETQ. Trimming removed 4 bases from V and 7 bases from J; junction bases left unmatched: 8. CDR3: CASSLGLAGGPIGELFF. The CDR3 DNA reads as TGCGCCAGCAGCCTAGGACTAGCGGGAGGGCCCATCGGGGAGCTGTTTTTT.

The genes are TRBV7-2 and TRBJ2-2, with D hard to call. The V and J ends lost 2 bases and 6 bases respectively, with 4 bases between them. Per germline, CDR1 SGHTA and CDR2 FQGNSA. The length of the CDR3 is 12 residues. CDR3 loop: CASSLFPGELFF. CDR3 in DNA: TGTGCCAGCAGCTTATTCCCCGGGGAGCTGTTTTTT.

This clone was observed a handful of times. The V call is TRBV7-9, the J call TRBJ2-7; 8 nucleotides align to TRBD1. Germline assignment: CDR1 SEHNR and CDR2 FQNEAQ (reference sequence). The CDR3 is 13 amino acids. The ends lost 5 bases at V and 4 bases at J; junction bases unmatched: 4. The CDR3 bases are TGTGCCAGCAGCCATAGGGACAGGTACGAGCAGTACTTC. Protein product: CASSHRDRYEQYF.

In DNA form, the CDR3 reads TGTGCCAGTAGTCTTATAGGGAGCTACGAGCAGTACTTC. Protein sequence: CASSLIGSYEQYF. This chain links TRBV19 with TRBJ2-7; D is perhaps TRBD2 (5 bases). The ends were cut back, 5 bases at V and 3 bases at J, with 11 bases in the middle. The CDR3 has 13 residues. Germline CDR1 is LNHDA and CDR2 is SQIVND (reference sequence).

The V gene is TRBV4-1, the J gene TRBJ2-7; D gene ambiguous. Per germline, CDR1 MGHRA and CDR2 YSYEKL. This CDR3 is built from 14 residues. The V end was cut by 2 bases, the J end by 3 bases, with 11 bases between. The CDR3 region is CASSQSRFNYEQYF. The CDR3 DNA reads TGCGCCAGCAGCCAATCCCGGTTTAACTACGAGCAGTACTTC.

The V and J genes are TRBV5-4 and TRBJ2-7; TRBD1 is a possible D gene (6 bases). Germline loops: CDR1 SGHNT, CDR2 YYREEE (reference sequence). The CDR3 loop spans 16 amino acids. The V end lost 1 base, the J end lost 3 bases, and 17 bases lay between the germline ends. Here the CDR3 reads CASSLSTGNPLYEQYF. The CDR3, as DNA: TGTGCCAGCAGCTTGAGCACAGGGAATCCCCTCTACGAGCAGTACTTC.

In regard to this clone: Other DNA variants within this sample encode the same CDR3. The chain links TRBV10-1 to TRBJ2-7, with a weak D call TRBD2 (5 bases). There are 12 residues in the CDR3. Germline CDR1 and CDR2: WNHNN and SYGVQD (reference sequence). Trimming shortened V by 5 bases and J by 4 bases, and 9 bases separated the two germline ends. The CDR3 loop reads CASSRTGYEQYF. In DNA, the CDR3 is TGCGCCAGCAGTCGAACGGGGTACGAGCAGTACTTC.

The V call is TRBV2, the J call TRBJ2-3, with 7 nucleotides matching TRBD2. Germline V gives CDR1 SNHLY, CDR2 FYNNEI. Trimming took 1 base from V and 3 from J; bases not matched to a gene: 10. The CDR3 length is 17 residues. The CDR3 coding sequence is TGTGCCAGCAGTGAAGACTGGCGGGGGTATGATACAGATACGCAGTATTTT. Residues: CASSEDWRGYDTDTQYF.

This chain connects TRBV27 to TRBJ2-7; TRBD2 aligns across 9 bases. V dropped 5 bases and J dropped 2; count of bases not matched to a gene: 7. Germline V gives CDR1 MNHEY, CDR2 SMNVEV (reference sequence). The CDR3 is made up of 15 amino acids. CDR3 nucleotide sequence: TGTGCCAGCAGTCCTCTAGCGGGGACACCCTACGAGCAGTACTTC. Translating it yields CASSPLAGTPYEQYF.

The chain recombines TRBV19 with TRBJ2-1; 9 bases are a match to TRBD2. The V gene's germline CDR1 is LNHDA and CDR2 SQIVND (reference sequence). The CDR3 is made up of 17 amino acids. V lost 5 bases to trimming and J lost 0 bases; unmatched junction nucleotides: 8. DNA of the CDR3: TGTGCCAGTAGTCCCTTAGTAGCGGGGGCCTCCTACAATGAGCAGTTCTTC. It codes for CASSPLVAGASYNEQFF.

This chain links TRBV6-6 with TRBJ1-4; D ambiguous. V lost 2 bases to trimming and J lost 6 bases, with 7 bases between them. Germline lookup yields CDR1 MNHNY and CDR2 SVGAGI (reference sequence). CDR3 size: 13 residues. Here the CDR3 reads CASSYTGYEKLFF. CDR3 nucleotides: TGTGCCAGCAGTTACACCGGCTATGAAAAACTGTTTTTT.